This is a list of T cell receptor beta chains from one sample in a study of PD-L1 blockade in urothelial cancer. Only in-frame clones appear in the TCRdb table, and some are missing; sequencing was by immunoSEQ multiplex PCR. The table includes tens of thousands of clones, approximately 81% detected once. Material: PBMCs, obtained around atezolizumab (anti-PD-L1) treatment. The receptors were gathered from a man in his 70s with urothelial cancer. The CDR3 runs from the conserved cysteine through the conserved F or W. D genes are given only for firm matches. Clone size is shown for a subset of rows, as once, few, many or a class of expanded clone.

J,V,D,size,CDR3,DNA
TRBJ1-1,TRBV13,-,-,CASRNRAEAFF,TGTGCCAGCAGAAACAGGGCTGAAGCTTTCTTT
TRBJ2-1,TRBV7-3,-,-,CASSVTGGEYNEQFF,TGTGCCAGCAGCGTTACAGGGGGGGAGTACAATGAGCAGTTCTTC
TRBJ1-2,TRBV4-3,-,-,CASSQDKMRGNGYTF,TGCGCCAGCAGCCAAGATAAGATGAGGGGGAATGGCTACACCTTC
TRBJ1-4,TRBV7-6,TRBD1,-,CASSRTGDNEKLFF,TGTGCCAGCAGCCGGACAGGGGATAATGAAAAACTGTTTTTT
TRBJ2-1,TRBV6-1,-,-,CASSLVTGEQFF,TGTGCCAGCAGCCTGGTGACTGGGGAGCAGTTCTTC
TRBJ2-1,TRBV6-1,-,-,CASSEAARGNEQFF,TGTGCCAGCAGTGAAGCGGCTCGGGGTAATGAGCAGTTCTTC
TRBJ2-7,TRBV5-4,-,-,CASSSRAESSYEQYF,TGTGCCAGCAGCTCCAGGGCGGAAAGCTCCTACGAGCAGTACTTC
TRBJ1-5,TRBV25-1,-,-,CASRSGGDQPQHF,TGTGCCAGCAGGAGTGGAGGGGATCAGCCCCAGCATTTT
TRBJ2-1,TRBV9,TRBD2,once,CASSVGNSGSSYNEQFF,TGTGCCAGCAGCGTAGGGAATAGCGGGTCCTCCTACAATGAGCAGTTCTTC
TRBJ2-4,TRBV11-2,TRBD1,-,CASSAGQGENIQYF,TGTGCCAGCAGCGCCGGACAGGGCGAAAACATTCAGTACTTC
TRBJ2-1,TRBV18,TRBD2,-,CASSPDSGNNNEQFF,TGTGCCAGCTCACCTGATAGCGGGAATAACAATGAGCAGTTCTTC
TRBJ2-7,TRBV7-2,TRBD2,-,CASSLLAGGWYEQYF,TGTGCCAGCAGCTTATTAGCGGGAGGATGGTACGAGCAGTACTTC
TRBJ1-2,TRBV7-9,TRBD1,-,CASSLVDRGSGYTF,TGTGCCAGCAGCTTGGTCGACAGGGGAAGTGGCTACACCTTC
TRBJ2-5,TRBV5-6,-,once,CASSLEAGRPETQYF,TGTGCCAGCAGCTTGGAGGCGGGGCGGCCGGAGACCCAGTACTTC
TRBJ2-7,TRBV7-9,-,once,CASSSSPRDSHYEQYF,TGTGCCAGCAGCTCATCACCGCGGGACAGCCACTACGAGCAGTACTTC
TRBJ1-1,TRBV19,-,-,CASSFSQGVSTEAFF,TGTGCCAGTAGTTTTTCACAGGGAGTTAGTACTGAAGCTTTCTTT
TRBJ1-1,TRBV29-1,TRBD1,-,CSVLKGATNTEAFF,TGCAGCGTTCTGAAGGGGGCAACGAACACTGAAGCTTTCTTT
TRBJ2-7,TRBV5-4,-,once,CASSIGTSSSYEQYF,TGTGCCAGCAGTATAGGGACTTCTAGCTCCTACGAGCAGTACTTC
TRBJ1-1,TRBV18,-,-,CASSLIRGDTEAFF,TGTGCCAGCTCACTGATTCGGGGGGACACTGAAGCTTTCTTT
TRBJ2-3,TRBV5-1,TRBD2,-,CASSPIAGGVDTQYF,TGCGCCAGCAGCCCAATAGCGGGAGGGGTCGATACGCAGTATTTT
TRBJ2-3,TRBV10-2,-,-,CASSVRTLKDTQYF,TGCGCCAGCAGTGTTCGGACTCTTAAAGATACGCAGTATTTT
TRBJ2-2,TRBV5-1,-,once,CASSLGGLNTGELFF,TGCGCCAGCAGCTTGGGGGGGCTCAACACCGGGGAGCTGTTTTTT
TRBJ1-1,TRBV5-1,-,-,CASSLAQGNTEAFF,TGCGCCAGCAGCTTGGCCCAGGGCAACACTGAAGCTTTCTTT
TRBJ1-3,TRBV28,-,-,CASSFGGVSSGNTIYF,TGTGCCAGCAGTTTTGGCGGTGTCAGCTCTGGAAACACCATATATTTT
TRBJ1-1,TRBV29-1,-,-,CSVGVPGSNTEAFF,TGCAGCGTTGGGGTTCCAGGGTCGAACACTGAAGCTTTCTTT
TRBJ2-1,TRBV10-2,TRBD1,-,CASSGDRGEQFF,TGCGCCAGCAGTGGGGACAGGGGAGAGCAGTTCTTC
TRBJ2-1,TRBV27,TRBD2,-,CASSSLTSGRARSHEQFF,TGTGCCAGCAGTTCTCTGACTAGCGGGAGGGCCCGGTCTCATGAGCAGTTCTTC
TRBJ1-3,TRBV27,TRBD1,-,CASSRTGQGHSGNTIYF,TGTGCCAGCAGCCGGACTGGACAGGGCCACTCTGGAAACACCATATATTTT
TRBJ2-7,TRBV4-1,-,-,CASSQSSSQIDEQYF,TGCGCCAGCAGCCAATCCTCCTCCCAAATAGACGAGCAGTACTTC
TRBJ2-7,TRBV12-5,TRBD2,-,CASGLAPGGFTTYEQYF,TGTGCTAGTGGTTTGGCACCCGGGGGGTTCACAACCTACGAGCAGTACTTC
TRBJ1-3,TRBV10-3,-,-,CAISEGVSGNTIYF,TGTGCCATCAGTGAGGGAGTCTCTGGAAACACCATATATTTT
TRBJ2-5,TRBV5-1,-,-,CASSFRPGETQYF,TGCGCCAGCAGCTTCCGTCCGGGGGAGACCCAGTACTTC
TRBJ2-1,TRBV14,TRBD1,-,CASSRISGTDYNEQFF,TGTGCCAGCAGTAGGATCTCCGGGACAGATTACAATGAGCAGTTCTTC
TRBJ2-7,TRBV15,-,-,CATSGEVAPSYEQYF,TGTGCCACCAGCGGAGAAGTAGCGCCATCCTACGAGCAGTACTTC
TRBJ1-4,TRBV4-1,-,-,CASSQDHQGQGWEKLFF,TGCGCCAGCAGCCAAGATCATCAGGGGCAGGGATGGGAAAAACTGTTTTTT
TRBJ2-1,TRBV5-1,TRBD2,-,CASEAGDDSYNEQFF,TGCGCCAGCGAAGCGGGAGACGACTCCTACAATGAGCAGTTCTTC
TRBJ2-2,TRBV28,-,-,CASSSRQGLTGELFF,TGTGCCAGCAGTTCCCGGCAGGGATTAACCGGGGAGCTGTTTTTT
TRBJ1-6,TRBV6-5,TRBD1,-,CASSTGTGDRSPLHF,TGTGCCAGCAGTACCGGGACAGGGGATAGGTCACCCCTCCACTTT
TRBJ2-1,TRBV11-2,TRBD1,-,CASSPLITGTGVDEQFF,TGTGCCAGCAGCCCACTAATAACCGGGACAGGGGTTGATGAGCAGTTCTTC
TRBJ2-3,TRBV7-3,TRBD2,few,CASSLVPSGTSTDTQYF,TGTGCCAGCAGCTTAGTGCCTAGCGGGACCTCCACAGATACGCAGTATTTT
TRBJ2-1,TRBV9,-,medium-sized,CASSVGTGSLYNEQFF,TGTGCCAGCAGCGTAGGGACTGGGTCCCTCTACAATGAGCAGTTCTTC
TRBJ2-3,TRBV6-1,-,few,CASSVLHTDTQYF,TGTGCCAGCAGTGTATTACACACAGATACGCAGTATTTT